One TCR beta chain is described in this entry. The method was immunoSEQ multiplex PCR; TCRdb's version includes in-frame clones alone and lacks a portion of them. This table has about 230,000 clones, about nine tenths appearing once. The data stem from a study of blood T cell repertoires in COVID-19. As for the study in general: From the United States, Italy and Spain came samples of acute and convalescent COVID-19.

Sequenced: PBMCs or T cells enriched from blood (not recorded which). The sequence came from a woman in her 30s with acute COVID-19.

The CDR3 loop is CASSIGDTAYEQYF. DNA of the CDR3: TGTGCCAGTAGTATAGGGGACACAGCCTACGAGCAGTACTTC. The chain combines TRBV19 with TRBJ2-7, with D possibly matching TRBD1 (6 bases). Trimming left V 1 base short and J 2 bases short, with 9 bases between. CDR3 length: 14 residues. Germline CDR1 reads LNHDA; CDR2 reads SQIVND (reference sequence). The variable domain in full, with the rest retrieved from reference TRBV19 and TRBJ2-7, is DGGITQSPKYLFRKEGQNVTLSCEQNLNHDAMYWYRQDPGQGLRLIYYSQIVNDFQKGDIAEGYSVSREKKESFPLTVTSAQKNPTAFYLCASSIGDTAYEQYFGPGTRLTVT.